Shown below are 25 T cell receptor beta chains from a single sample sequenced in a study of blood T cells in healthy people across ages. Combining a sample-barcoded 5' primer with a J-beta primer mix, a second PCR ran for roughly 6 to 12 cycles. Each CDR3 protein gets one entry after TCRdb re-called the 5' RACE reads with MiXCR. This sample has approximately 760,000 distinct CDR3 sequences, with approximately 25% found just once. These records were also assigned to another study, of T cells of mothers and their children.

The specimen sequenced was blood. These receptors were obtained from a boy aged 10-17 years in good health.

In this sample, this clonotype turned up a few times. This sequence joins TRBV5-1 and TRBJ2-1; TRBD2 aligns across 12 bases. CDR1 is SGHRS, CDR2 YFSETQ, per germline. The CDR3 totals 18 residues. Trimming removed 3 bases from V and 3 bases from J; junction bases left unmatched: 10. The CDR3 protein is CASSSQPGLAGRYNEQFF. The CDR3 DNA reads as TGCGCCAGCAGCTCGCAGCCGGGACTAGCGGGCCGCTACAATGAGCAGTTCTTC.

The chain is built from TRBV7-2 and TRBJ2-7; D remains unclear. The germline V gene encodes CDR1 SGHTA and CDR2 FQGNSA. CDR3 length equals 15 residues. With 3 bases removed from V and 3 bases from J, the gap between germline ends came to 15 bases. CDR3 DNA: TGTGCCAGCAGCTTCAGAACCCTACCCATCTACGAGCAGTACTTC. Its protein is CASSFRTLPIYEQYF.

This clonotype was seen more than once but under ten times. The chain has TRBV15 and TRBJ2-3; 8 bases map to TRBD2. V dropped 5 bases and J dropped 2; count of bases not matched to a gene: 12. Germline loops: CDR1 LNHNV, CDR2 YYDKDF (reference sequence). This CDR3 contains 17 residues. Here the CDR3 reads CATSREAPGLVTDTQYF. The CDR3 nucleotides are TGTGCCACCAGCCGCGAGGCGCCGGGACTAGTCACAGATACGCAGTATTTT.

This clonotype was picked up a small number of times. The chain joins TRBV6-6 to TRBJ1-1; D might be TRBD1 (6 bases). Trimming shortened V by 3 bases and J by 5 bases, and 10 bases separated the two germline ends. Germline loops: CDR1 MNHNY, CDR2 SVGAGI (reference sequence). This CDR3 is 13 amino acids long. CDR3 nucleotides: TGTGCCAGCAGTTATGGGGGGCCGACTGAAGCTTTCTTT. The encoded protein is CASSYGGPTEAFF.

The chain joins TRBV3-1 to TRBJ2-2; 8 nucleotides line up with TRBD1. The CDR3 totals 15 residues. CDR1 is LGHDT and CDR2 is YNNKEL in the germline V gene (reference sequence). The J segment lost 7 bases and the V segment lost 0 bases, leaving 4 bases of the junction unmatched. CDR3 sequence (DNA): TGTGCCAGCAGCCAAGACAGGGGGCTTGTCGGGGAGCTGTTTTTT. Translating it yields CASSQDRGLVGELFF.

This clonotype was detected many times. The chain uses TRBV29-1 and TRBJ2-5; TRBD2 matches at 8 bases. The length of the CDR3 is 14 residues. With 5 bases clipped from V and 4 bases from J, the junction kept 9 bases outside the gene matches. CDR1 is SQVTM and CDR2 is ANQGSEA in the germline V gene. CDR3 sequence (DNA): TGCAGCGTTAGTAGGGCGGGAGGTGTAGAGACCCAGTACTTC. Translation gives CSVSRAGGVETQYF.

V and J are TRBV27 and TRBJ1-1; D is ambiguous. Trimming removed 8 bases from V and 5 bases from J, with 12 bases in between. CDR1 MNHEY and CDR2 SMNVEV come from the germline V gene (reference sequence). The CDR3 loop spans 12 amino acids. CDR3 amino acids: CASLTVGTEAFF. As DNA, the CDR3 is TGTGCCAGCCTGACCGTGGGGACTGAAGCTTTCTTT.

This clonotype was counted between two and nine times. This chain connects TRBV6-2 or TRBV6-3 to TRBJ2-5; 8 nucleotides align to TRBD2. Losses at the gene ends were 4 bases for V and 2 bases for J; bases not matched to a gene: 9. In germline, CDR1 is MNHEY, CDR2 SVGEGT. The CDR3 contains 16 residues. The CDR3 region is CASSSYQTSGQETQYF. The CDR3, as DNA: TGTGCCAGCAGTTCCTACCAAACTAGCGGACAAGAGACCCAGTACTTC.

In its sample, this clonotype was seen a few times. The chain recombines TRBV19 with TRBJ1-5; perhaps TRBD1 as D (6 bases). This CDR3 has 16 residues. Trimming removed 1 base from V and 2 bases from J, with 12 bases in between. The germline V gene encodes CDR1 LNHDA and CDR2 SQIVND (reference sequence). The chain's CDR3 is CASSIVGQTRNQPQHF. As DNA, the CDR3 is TGTGCCAGTAGTATAGTCGGACAGACTCGCAATCAGCCCCAGCATTTT.

This clonotype was seen only a few times. The rearrangement links TRBV7-9 to TRBJ2-1; 9 bases line up with TRBD2. Per germline, CDR1 SEHNR and CDR2 FQNEAQ (reference sequence). The junction had 2 bases not matched to a gene; V was cut back by 5 bases and J by 0 bases. The CDR3 consists of 15 residues. The DNA of the CDR3 is TGTGCCAGCAGCCCGCGGGAGGGCTCCTACAATGAGCAGTTCTTC. Encoded protein: CASSPREGSYNEQFF. Combining the CDR3 with reference TRBV7-9 and TRBJ2-1 gives the whole variable domain DTGVSQNPRHKITKRGQNVTFRCDPISEHNRLYWYRQTLGQGPEFLTYFQNEAQLEKSRLLSDRFSAERPKGSFSTLEIQRTEQGDSAMYLCASSPREGSYNEQFFGPGTRLTVL.

This chain links TRBV12-3 or TRBV12-4 with TRBJ2-4, with no clear D. V was trimmed by 3 bases and J by 7 bases, leaving 13 bases between them. The CDR3 is 14 residues long. The chain's CDR3 is CASSFRGLVNIQYF. The DNA of the CDR3 is TGTGCCAGCAGTTTCCGTGGCCTCGTGAACATTCAGTACTTC.

The chain links TRBV4-1 to TRBJ2-2, with D possibly TRBD2 on 5 matching bases. V was pared by 0 bases and J by 7 bases, with 24 bases between. Germline V gene sequence: CDR1 MGHRA, CDR2 YSYEKL. This CDR3 contains 19 residues. The CDR3 DNA reads as TGCGCCAGCAGCCAAGATTCAGAACTAGTGGGTCGTTCGGGCGGGGAGCTGTTTTTT. Translation: CASSQDSELVGRSGGELFF.

This clonotype was seen a single time. The rearrangement links TRBV7-9 to TRBJ2-7; TRBD2 is a possible D gene (6 bases). The CDR3 extends over 12 amino acids. The germline V gene encodes CDR1 SEHNR and CDR2 FQNEAQ (reference sequence). Trimming pared 5 bases from V and 5 bases from J, leaving 10 bases between. The DNA of the CDR3 is TGTGCCAGCAGCGGGGACTTGCACGAGCAGTACTTC. It translates to CASSGDLHEQYF.

The chain is built from TRBV5-1 and TRBJ1-2, with D perhaps matching TRBD1 (6 bases). Germline V gives CDR1 SGHRS, CDR2 YFSETQ. V lost 3 bases and J 4 bases, leaving 10 bases between the germline ends. The CDR3 extends over 13 amino acids. The CDR3 nucleotides read TGCGCCAGCAGCTGGACAGTCGGCTATGGCTACACCTTC. It yields the protein CASSWTVGYGYTF.

This clonotype appeared a few times. J is TRBJ2-5 and V is TRBV6-5; no clear D. Germline values: CDR1 MNHEY, CDR2 SVGAGI. The CDR3 runs to 14 residues. Deletions cut 0 bases from V and 6 bases from J, with 11 bases between. The chain's CDR3 is CASSYSDNLKTQYF. In DNA form, the CDR3 reads TGTGCCAGCAGTTACTCCGACAACCTCAAGACCCAGTACTTC.

This clonotype was observed a few times. V gene TRBV3-1 combines with J gene TRBJ2-1; D is undetermined. V shed 6 bases and J shed 4 bases, with 10 bases lying between them. Germline CDR1 LGHDT, CDR2 YNNKEL (reference sequence). This CDR3 has 13 residues. The CDR3 reads CASSPYSYNEQFF. In DNA form, the CDR3 reads TGTGCCAGCAGTCCCTACTCGTACAATGAGCAGTTCTTC.

The chain uses TRBV4-3 and TRBJ1-3; the D gene is possibly TRBD1 (5 bases). The germline gives CDR1 LGHNA, CDR2 YSLEER. The V end lost 1 base, the J end lost 4 bases, and 11 bases lay between the germline ends. The CDR3 runs 15 residues. CDR3 DNA sequence: TGCGCCAGCAGCCAAGGTCGGGGGGAAGGAAACACCATATATTTT. Protein sequence: CASSQGRGEGNTIYF.

This clonotype was counted between two and nine times. The chain links TRBV3-1 to TRBJ1-1, with TRBD1 matching 8 bases. CDR3 length equals 17 residues. Germline V gene data show CDR1 as LGHDT and CDR2 as YNNKEL (reference sequence). V gave up 4 bases and J gave up 1 base; unmatched junction bases: 11. For the CDR3, the DNA is TGTGCCAGCAGCCGCCCGGGACAGGAATCGAGGAACACTGAAGCTTTCTTT. Protein: CASSRPGQESRNTEAFF.

The table lists this clonotype with a few counts. The chain combines TRBV12-3 or TRBV12-4 with TRBJ2-6; D is unresolved. The germline V and J ends were trimmed by 3 bases and 1 base, with 7 bases remaining between them. This CDR3 has 15 amino acids. CDR3 bases: TGTGCCAGCAGTTTTTGGGGTTCTGGGGCCAACGTCCTGACTTTC. Translation: CASSFWGSGANVLTF.

The V gene is TRBV7-2, the J gene TRBJ2-3; D could derive from TRBD1 or TRBD2 (6 bases each). Germline CDR1 and CDR2: SGHTA and FQGNSA. The CDR3 loop spans 15 amino acids. The germline V and J ends were trimmed by 3 bases and 3 bases, with 13 bases remaining between them. The CDR3 nucleotides read TGTGCCAGCAGCTTTAGGGGGGACCTGACAGATACGCAGTATTTT. Its protein product is CASSFRGDLTDTQYF.

The chain links TRBV7-2 to TRBJ2-6; D is uncertain. Germline V gene lookup returns CDR1 SGHTA and CDR2 FQGNSA. V was shortened by 2 bases and J by 4 bases, with 6 bases between the two germline ends. There are 14 residues in the CDR3. The CDR3 sequence is CASSLWEGANVLTF. CDR3 nucleotide sequence: TGTGCCAGCAGCTTATGGGAAGGGGCCAACGTCCTGACTTTC.

The sample holds a few counts of this clonotype. The J gene is TRBJ2-5, the V gene TRBV14; D gene unclear. Trimming removed 7 bases from V and 4 bases from J, with 4 bases in between. Germline V gene lookup returns CDR1 SGHDN and CDR2 FVKESK. The CDR3 is made up of 10 amino acids. The DNA for the CDR3 is TGTGCCAGCATATCAGAGACCCAGTACTTC. Amino acid sequence: CASISETQYF.

This clonotype has just a few counts. This chain uses TRBV27 with TRBJ1-3; D might be TRBD1 (6 bases). This CDR3 contains 16 residues. V gave up 5 bases and J gave up 0 bases, with 14 bases separating them. Germline CDR1 reads MNHEY; CDR2 reads SMNVEV (reference sequence). The CDR3 region is CASSPYGGSSGNTIYF. The CDR3 DNA reads TGTGCCAGCAGTCCGTACGGGGGCAGCTCTGGAAACACCATATATTTT.

The V and J genes are TRBV27 and TRBJ1-1; D remains ambiguous. Germline lookup yields CDR1 MNHEY and CDR2 SMNVEV (reference sequence). CDR3 length: 13 amino acids. V lost 0 bases and J 5 bases, leaving 7 bases between the germline ends. The CDR3, as DNA: TGTGCCAGCAGTTTATCGATGGGGACTGAAGCTTTCTTT. It is translated as CASSLSMGTEAFF.

This clonotype was detected only a few times. The rearrangement links TRBV6-2 or TRBV6-3 to TRBJ2-7; the D gene is possibly TRBD2 (6 bases). This CDR3 is built from 16 residues. CDR1 is MNHEY and CDR2 is SVGEGT in the germline V gene. V shed 0 bases and J shed 2 bases, with 14 bases lying between them. CDR3 protein: CASSYSISGYPYEQYF. CDR3 nucleotides: TGTGCCAGCAGTTACTCGATTAGCGGCTACCCCTACGAGCAGTACTTC.